This entry describes one T cell receptor beta chain. The germline gene is not matched at one end of the junction; a read error may be the cause. This CDR3 is built from 12 residues. CDR1 GTSNPN and CDR2 SVGIG come from the germline V gene (reference sequence). The sample is drawn from a study of blood T cell repertoires in COVID-19. Study information: Sites in the United States, Italy and Spain provided acute and convalescent COVID-19 samples. Sources were T cells, B-cell-depleted T cells, or PBMCs; the material itself was cDNA or gDNA.

Source study methods: For nucleated cells, counts were estimated from reference gene primer amplification. The data were produced by immunoSEQ multiplex PCR, yet TCRdb's version contains in-frame clones alone and is incomplete. V and J calls and clone size follow that table, whereas D and trimming were derived from the DNA. The sample gives tens of thousands of clones, 80% to 85% of which show up once; roughly a fifth is in the top ten. The specimen was peripheral blood. The V and J genes are TRBV30 and TRBJ1-2; D uncertain. The TCR was taken from a man older than 75 with active or convalescent COVID-19. Here the CDR3 reads CARSSSNYGYTF. The CDR3 DNA follows: TGTGCCCGGAGTTCGTCTAACTATGGCTACACCTTC.